This T cell receptor (beta chain) was found in a study of Ad26.COV2.S vaccination and SARS-CoV-2 variants. Measured with immunoSEQ multiplex PCR; TCRdb has only the in-frame clones, and not every one. Of about 400,000 clones listed, around 91% are singletons. The treatment here: about 20 received Ad26.COV2.S at low or high dose, single or two shots; about 5 received placebo; per-sample allocation not given. Vaccine and placebo recipients were sampled on day 63 after the first injection. This sequence was found in a person aged 18 to 65 who received the Ad26.COV2.S COVID-19 vaccine or a placebo. The specimen was peripheral blood, collected in a trial of Ad26.COV2.S vaccine versus placebo.

The DNA of the CDR3 is TGTGCCAGCAGCTTCCCTCAGACTAGAAAGCCGTACTTC. Its translation: CASSFPQTRKPYF. The chain recombines TRBV11-2 with TRBJ2-7, with a tentative D call TRBD2 (6 bases). V shed 3 bases and J shed 12 bases, with 18 bases lying between them. From germline, CDR1 is SGHAT and CDR2 FQNNGV. The CDR3 is 13 amino acids. Complete variable domain (other parts from reference TRBV11-2 and TRBJ2-7): EAGVAQSPRYKIIEKRQSVAFWCNPISGHATLYWYQQILGQGPKLLIQFQNNGVVDDSQLPKDRFSAERLKGVDSTLKIQPAKLEDSAVYLCASSFPQTRKPYFGPGTRLTVT.